This T cell receptor (beta chain) was found in a study of memory CD4+ T cells and cytomegalovirus serostatus. Single viable CD3+CD4+CD8-CD45RO+ cells were sorted as the memory CD4+ T cells. Study results and caveats: Each of approximately 63 CMV-associated TCRbeta sequences occurred in one to five individuals.

A remark on this clone: Its antigen remains unidentified.

Sequencing used immunoSEQ multiplex PCR; TCRdb keeps in-frame clones, though not all of them. This sample carries just over 25,000 clones, 75% of them seen once, and the ten largest clones take approximately 1%. Per germline, CDR1 MNHNY and CDR2 SVGAGI (reference sequence). The CDR3 length is 15 residues. V lost 0 bases and J 0 bases, leaving 6 bases between the germline ends. V usage is TRBV6-6 and J usage is TRBJ1-5; D is ambiguous. Sequencing input: memory CD4+ T cells from blood. The origin of this receptor is an adult in good health and CMV-seronegative. The CDR3 sequence is CASSYSRASNQPQHF. The CDR3 nucleotides read TGTGCCAGCAGTTACTCGCGTGCTAGCAATCAGCCCCAGCATTTT.